What follows are 7 T cell receptor beta chains derived from one specimen sequenced in a study of blood T cell repertoires in COVID-19 (dated by TCRdb to between 2020 and 2021). Library generation was performed with the immunoSEQ multiplex PCR assay. The source is immuneACCESS, and TCRdb retained only in-frame sequences with V and J called. Part of the clones is not carried over; for the studies checked, unresolved V genes explain less than half of this, and the remainder is unexplained. The sample table contains roughly 150,000 clones; only one count was recorded for less than 85% of them. The ten most abundant clones make up approximately 10% of the sample. Sequenced material: peripheral blood. The receptors were gathered from a woman of 80 years or more with active or convalescent COVID-19.

This chain links TRBV6-4 with TRBJ2-1; possible D gene TRBD1, 6 bases. From germline, CDR1 is MRHNA and CDR2 SNTAGT. The V end lost 0 bases, the J end lost 4 bases, and 10 bases lay between the germline ends. CDR3 length: 15 amino acids. CDR3 in amino acids: CASSDSGQGYNEQFF. The CDR3 DNA reads TGTGCCAGCAGTGACTCTGGTCAGGGGTACAATGAGCAGTTCTTC.

This chain connects TRBV5-1 to TRBJ2-3; 14 bases are a match to TRBD2. Trimming cost V 3 bases and J 6 bases; bases outside gene matches: 6. This CDR3 has 16 residues. The germline V gene encodes CDR1 SGHRS and CDR2 YFSETQ. For the CDR3, the DNA is TGCGCCAGCAGCTCCACCCGACTAGCGGGAGGGGATACGCAGTATTTT. Translating gives CASSSTRLAGGDTQYF.

This chain uses TRBV5-1 with TRBJ2-3; a weak D match, TRBD1 (5 bases). The CDR3 loop spans 14 amino acids. Per germline, CDR1 SGHRS and CDR2 YFSETQ. Trimming cost V 0 bases and J 5 bases, with 10 bases left between them. The chain's CDR3 is CASSLGFQGDTQYF. In DNA, the CDR3 is TGCGCCAGCAGCTTGGGTTTCCAGGGAGATACGCAGTATTTT.

This clone was seen a single time. The genes are TRBV9 and TRBJ2-5; TRBD1 matches 7 bases. The CDR3 runs to 14 residues. With V trimmed by 1 base and J by 5 bases, 5 bases remained unmatched. Germline CDR1 reads SGDLS; CDR2 reads YYNGEE. In DNA, the CDR3 is TGTGCCAGCAGCGTAACAGGGGCTGGGGAGACCCAGTACTTC. Its protein product is CASSVTGAGETQYF.

The table lists this clone with a few counts. The rearrangement joins TRBV5-4 to TRBJ2-3, with TRBD2 identical over 11 bases. Germline V lookup: CDR1 SGHNT, CDR2 YYREEE (reference sequence). This CDR3 has 16 amino acids. V lost 9 bases and J lost 0; bases outside the gene matches: 9. CDR3 residues: CATNSGRARSTDTQYF. The CDR3 nucleotides are TGTGCCACCAATAGCGGGAGGGCCAGAAGCACAGATACGCAGTATTTT. The variable domain in full, with the rest retrieved from reference TRBV5-4 and TRBJ2-3, is ETGVTQSPTHLIKTRGQQVTLRCSSQSGHNTVSWYQQALGQGPQFIFQYYREEENGRGNFPPRFSGLQFPNYSSELNVNALELDDSALYLCATNSGRARSTDTQYFGPGTRLTVL.

V is TRBV27 and J is TRBJ2-1, with 10 nucleotides matching TRBD1. CDR1 is MNHEY and CDR2 is SMNVEV in the germline V gene (reference sequence). The V gene end was trimmed by 4 bases and the J gene end by 9 bases; junction bases not matched to a gene: 12. The CDR3 consists of 16 residues. The CDR3 loop is CASSSIGTGDSSEQFF. The CDR3 DNA sequence: TGTGCCAGCAGTTCAATAGGGACAGGGGATTCCAGTGAGCAGTTCTTC.

This clone appeared a single time. The genes are TRBV7-9 and TRBJ2-1, with 9 bases matching TRBD2. Germline CDR1 SEHNR, CDR2 FQNEAQ (reference sequence). The CDR3 length is 15 residues. The ends lost 5 bases at V and 2 bases at J; junction bases unmatched: 4. CDR3 nucleotide sequence: TGTGCCAGCAGCCTGATAGCGGGAGCCTACAATGAGCAGTTCTTC. Its protein product is CASSLIAGAYNEQFF. The full variable domain, completed using reference TRBV7-9 and TRBJ2-1, is DTGVSQNPRHKITKRGQNVTFRCDPISEHNRLYWYRQTLGQGPEFLTYFQNEAQLEKSRLLSDRFSAERPKGSFSTLEIQRTEQGDSAMYLCASSLIAGAYNEQFFGPGTRLTVL.